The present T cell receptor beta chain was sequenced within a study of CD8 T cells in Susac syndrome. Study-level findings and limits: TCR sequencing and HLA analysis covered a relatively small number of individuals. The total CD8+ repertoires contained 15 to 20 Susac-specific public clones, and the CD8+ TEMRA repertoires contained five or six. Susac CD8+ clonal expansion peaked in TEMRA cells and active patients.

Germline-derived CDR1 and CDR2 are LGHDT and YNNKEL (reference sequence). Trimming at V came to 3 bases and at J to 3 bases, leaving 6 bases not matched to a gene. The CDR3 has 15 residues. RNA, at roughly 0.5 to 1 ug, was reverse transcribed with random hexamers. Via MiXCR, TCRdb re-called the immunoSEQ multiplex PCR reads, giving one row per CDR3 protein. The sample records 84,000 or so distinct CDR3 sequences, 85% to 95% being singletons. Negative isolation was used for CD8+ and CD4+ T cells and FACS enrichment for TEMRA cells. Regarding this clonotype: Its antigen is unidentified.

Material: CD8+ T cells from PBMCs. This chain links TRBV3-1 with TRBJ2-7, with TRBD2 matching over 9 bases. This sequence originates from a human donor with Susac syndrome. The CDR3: CASSHTIAGVYEQYF. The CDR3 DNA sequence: TGTGCCAGCAGCCACACTATAGCGGGAGTCTACGAGCAGTACTTC.